This T cell receptor (beta chain) was captured in a study of identical twins. General study results and limits: Models predicted too little out-of-frame TCR alpha sharing in monozygotic twins.

After template switching added a universal primer site, the resulting cDNA carried unique molecular identifiers. TCRdb reanalysed the 5' RACE reads using MiXCR and keeps one entry per CDR3 protein. Among 400,000 to 650,000 distinct CDR3 sequences listed, less than 25% were seen once. This clonotype has just a few counts. Its antigen is undetermined. The same specimen was also included in a second study, on T cells expressing NK-cell markers.

The sequenced sample consisted of CD4+ T cells sorted from blood. This TCR was sampled from a woman between 18 and 30 years old in good health.

The CDR3 coding sequence is TGTGCCAGCAGTTCCCCGGGACTAGCGGTACAAGAGACCCAGTACTTC. As protein: CASSSPGLAVQETQYF. This chain joins TRBV12-3 or TRBV12-4 and TRBJ2-5; the match to TRBD2 covers 11 bases. CDR3 length: 16 amino acids. V was pared by 4 bases and J by 2 bases, with 6 bases of the junction left unmatched.